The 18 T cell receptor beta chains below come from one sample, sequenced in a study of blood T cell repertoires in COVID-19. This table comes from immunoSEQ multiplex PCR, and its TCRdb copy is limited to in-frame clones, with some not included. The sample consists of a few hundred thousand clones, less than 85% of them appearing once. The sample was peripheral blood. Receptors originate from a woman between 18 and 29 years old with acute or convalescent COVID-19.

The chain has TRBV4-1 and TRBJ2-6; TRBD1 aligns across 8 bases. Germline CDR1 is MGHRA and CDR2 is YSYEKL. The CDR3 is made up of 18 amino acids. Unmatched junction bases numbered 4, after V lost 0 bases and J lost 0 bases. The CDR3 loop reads CASSQEGQGASGANVLTF. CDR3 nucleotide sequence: TGCGCCAGCAGCCAAGAAGGGCAGGGGGCCTCTGGGGCCAACGTCCTGACTTTC.

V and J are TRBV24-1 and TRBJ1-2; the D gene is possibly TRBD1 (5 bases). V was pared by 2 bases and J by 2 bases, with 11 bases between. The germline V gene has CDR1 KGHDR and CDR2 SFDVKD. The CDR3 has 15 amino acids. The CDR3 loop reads CATSDYKGRNYGYTF. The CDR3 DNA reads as TGTGCCACCAGTGATTATAAGGGGCGCAACTATGGCTACACCTTC.

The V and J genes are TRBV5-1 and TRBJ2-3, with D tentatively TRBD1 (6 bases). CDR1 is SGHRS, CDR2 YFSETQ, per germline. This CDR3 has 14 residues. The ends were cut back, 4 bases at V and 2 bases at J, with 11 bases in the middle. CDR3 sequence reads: CASSPGQNTDTQYF. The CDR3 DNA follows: TGCGCCAGCAGCCCCGGACAGAACACAGATACGCAGTATTTT.

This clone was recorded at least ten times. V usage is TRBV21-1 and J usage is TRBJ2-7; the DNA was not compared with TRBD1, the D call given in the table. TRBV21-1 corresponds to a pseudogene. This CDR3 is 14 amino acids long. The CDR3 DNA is TGTGCCAGCACCTGGGACAGGGGCCCCTACGAGCAGTACTTC. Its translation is CASTWDRGPYEQYF.

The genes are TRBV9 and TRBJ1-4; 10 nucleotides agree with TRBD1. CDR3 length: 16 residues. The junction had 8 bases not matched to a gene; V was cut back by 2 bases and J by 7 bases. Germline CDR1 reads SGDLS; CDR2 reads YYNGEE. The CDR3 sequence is CASSVGQGMVGEKLFF. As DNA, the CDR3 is TGTGCCAGCAGCGTGGGACAGGGGATGGTGGGTGAAAAACTGTTTTTT.

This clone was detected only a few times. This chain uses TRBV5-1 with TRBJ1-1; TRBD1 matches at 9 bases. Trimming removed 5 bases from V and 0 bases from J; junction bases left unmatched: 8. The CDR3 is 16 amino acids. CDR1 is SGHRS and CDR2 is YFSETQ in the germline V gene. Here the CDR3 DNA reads TGCGCCAGCAGTCCGGGACAGGGCCTAATGAACACTGAAGCTTTCTTT. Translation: CASSPGQGLMNTEAFF.

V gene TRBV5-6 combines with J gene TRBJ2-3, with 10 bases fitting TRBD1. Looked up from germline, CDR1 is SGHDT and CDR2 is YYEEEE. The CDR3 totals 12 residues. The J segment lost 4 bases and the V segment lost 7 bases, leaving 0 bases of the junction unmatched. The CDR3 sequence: CASGQGADTQYF. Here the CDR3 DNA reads TGTGCCAGCGGACAGGGGGCAGATACGCAGTATTTT.

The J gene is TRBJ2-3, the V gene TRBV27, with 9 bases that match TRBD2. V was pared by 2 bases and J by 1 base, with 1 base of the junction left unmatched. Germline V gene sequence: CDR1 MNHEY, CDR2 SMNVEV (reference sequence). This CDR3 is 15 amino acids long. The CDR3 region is CASSLKRGGTDTQYF. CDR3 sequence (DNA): TGTGCCAGCAGTTTAAAGCGGGGGGGCACAGATACGCAGTATTTT.

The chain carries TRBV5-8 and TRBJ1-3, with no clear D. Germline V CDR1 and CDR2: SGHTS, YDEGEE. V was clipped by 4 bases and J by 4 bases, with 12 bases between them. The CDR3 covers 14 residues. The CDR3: CASSTRGLGNTIYF. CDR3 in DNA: TGTGCCAGCAGCACCCGAGGCCTAGGAAACACCATATATTTT.

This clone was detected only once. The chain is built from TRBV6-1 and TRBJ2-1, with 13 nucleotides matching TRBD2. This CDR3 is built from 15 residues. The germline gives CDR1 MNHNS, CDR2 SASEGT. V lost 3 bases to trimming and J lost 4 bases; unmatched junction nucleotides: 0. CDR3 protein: CASSEGLAGYNEQFF. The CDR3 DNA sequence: TGTGCCAGCAGTGAGGGACTAGCGGGATACAATGAGCAGTTCTTC.

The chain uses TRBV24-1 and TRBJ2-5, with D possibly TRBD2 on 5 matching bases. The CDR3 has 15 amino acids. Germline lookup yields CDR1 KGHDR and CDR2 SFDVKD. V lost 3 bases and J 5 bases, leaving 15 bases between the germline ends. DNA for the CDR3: TGTGCCACCAGTGATCCTGCGGGTCCCGGTGAGACCCAGTACTTC. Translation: CATSDPAGPGETQYF.

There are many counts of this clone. The DNA of the CDR3 is TGTGCCAGCTCACCGGAGGCGGGATCGGCAGAAAAACTGTTTTTT. Its translation is CASSPEAGSAEKLFF. The gene calls are TRBV18 and TRBJ1-4; unclear D gene. V gave up 3 bases and J gave up 8 bases, with 16 bases separating them. Germline CDR1 and CDR2: KGHSH and LQKENI. CDR3 size: 15 residues.

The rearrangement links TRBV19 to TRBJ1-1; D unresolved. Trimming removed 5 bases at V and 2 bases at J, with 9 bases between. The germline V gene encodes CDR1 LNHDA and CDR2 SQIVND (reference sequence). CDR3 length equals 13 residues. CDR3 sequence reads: CASSPRGNTEAFF. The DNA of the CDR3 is TGTGCCAGTAGTCCCCGGGGAAACACTGAAGCTTTCTTT.

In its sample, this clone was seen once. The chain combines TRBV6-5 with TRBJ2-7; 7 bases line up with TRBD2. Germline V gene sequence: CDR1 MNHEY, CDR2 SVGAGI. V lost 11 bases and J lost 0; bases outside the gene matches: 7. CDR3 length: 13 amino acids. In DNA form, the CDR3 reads TGTGCCGCCCGTAGCGGGTACTCCTACGAGCAGTACTTC. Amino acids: CAARSGYSYEQYF.

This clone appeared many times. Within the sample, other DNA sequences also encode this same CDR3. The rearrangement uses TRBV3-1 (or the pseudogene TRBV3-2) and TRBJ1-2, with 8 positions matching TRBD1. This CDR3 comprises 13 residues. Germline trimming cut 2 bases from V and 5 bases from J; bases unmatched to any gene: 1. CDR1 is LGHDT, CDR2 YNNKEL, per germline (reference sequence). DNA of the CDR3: TGTGCCAGCAGCCAAACAGGGGGGTATGGCTACACCTTC. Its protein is CASSQTGGYGYTF.

CDR3 bases: TGTGCCAGCAGGTCAGAGACATCGAACACTGAAGCTTTCTTT. This encodes CASRSETSNTEAFF. The V and J genes are TRBV6-5 and TRBJ1-1; no definite D call. The V end lost 6 bases, the J end lost 1 base, and 12 bases lay between the germline ends. Germline CDR1 is MNHEY and CDR2 is SVGAGI. CDR3 size: 14 residues.

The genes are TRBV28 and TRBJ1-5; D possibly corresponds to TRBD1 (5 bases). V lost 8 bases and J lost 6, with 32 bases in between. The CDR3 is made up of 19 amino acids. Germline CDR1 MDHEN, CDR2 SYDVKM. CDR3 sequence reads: CASSPSGVGPNPWIQPQHF. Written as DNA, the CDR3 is TGTGCCAGCTCCCCGTCCGGCGTGGGGCCCAACCCTTGGATTCAGCCCCAGCATTTT.

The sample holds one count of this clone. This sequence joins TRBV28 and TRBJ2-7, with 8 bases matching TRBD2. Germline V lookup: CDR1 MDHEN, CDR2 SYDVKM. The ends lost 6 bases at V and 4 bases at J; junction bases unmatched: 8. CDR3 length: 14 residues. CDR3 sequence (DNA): TGTGCCAGCAGCCCCCGGGGGGGAGGGTACGAGCAGTACTTC. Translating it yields CASSPRGGGYEQYF.